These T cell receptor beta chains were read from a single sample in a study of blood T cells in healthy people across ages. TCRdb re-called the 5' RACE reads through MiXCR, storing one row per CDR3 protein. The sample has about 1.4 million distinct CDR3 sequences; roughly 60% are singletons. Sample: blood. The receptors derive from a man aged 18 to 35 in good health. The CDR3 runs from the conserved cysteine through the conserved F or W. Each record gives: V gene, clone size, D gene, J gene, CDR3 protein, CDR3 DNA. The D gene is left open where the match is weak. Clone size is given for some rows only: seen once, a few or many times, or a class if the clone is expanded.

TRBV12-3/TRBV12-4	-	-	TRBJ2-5	CATSGEFREGETQYF	TGTGCCACTAGTGGAGAGTTTAGGGAAGGAGAGACCCAGTACTTC
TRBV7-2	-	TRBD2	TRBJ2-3	CASSLYAGDTDTQYF	TGTGCCAGCAGCCTCTACGCGGGAGACACAGATACGCAGTATTTT
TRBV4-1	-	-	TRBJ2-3	CASSQGVQGSTDTQYF	TGCGCCAGCAGCCAGGGAGTACAGGGTTCCACAGATACGCAGTATTTT
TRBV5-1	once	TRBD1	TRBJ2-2	CASSTGQGERSYTGELFF	TGCGCCAGCAGCACAGGACAGGGGGAAAGAAGTTACACCGGGGAGCTGTTTTTT
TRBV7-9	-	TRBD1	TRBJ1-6	CASSLPGTGSSYNSPLHF	TGTGCCAGCAGCTTACCAGGGACAGGGAGCTCCTATAATTCACCCCTCCACTTT
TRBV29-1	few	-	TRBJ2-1	CSVLNNEQFF	TGCAGCGTCCTTAACAATGAGCAGTTCTTC
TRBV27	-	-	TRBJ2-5	CASSLNFQEAQYF	TGTGCCAGCAGTTTAAACTTCCAAGAGGCCCAGTACTTC
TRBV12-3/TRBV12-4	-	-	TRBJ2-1	CASRGTSKTYNEQFF	TGTGCCAGCAGGGGGACAAGCAAGACTTACAATGAGCAGTTCTTC
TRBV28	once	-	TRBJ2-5	CASSFRAQGETQYF	TGTGCCAGCAGTTTCCGGGCCCAGGGTGAGACCCAGTACTTC
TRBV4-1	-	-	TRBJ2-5	CASSHTVQGGDRETQYF	TGCGCCAGCAGCCATACCGTCCAGGGGGGTGATAGAGAGACCCAGTACTTC
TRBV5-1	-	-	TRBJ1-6	CASSFQGLSPLHF	TGCGCCAGCAGCTTCCAGGGCCTTTCACCCCTCCACTTT
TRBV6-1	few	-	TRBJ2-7	CATSQMLYEQYF	TGTGCCACCTCACAGATGCTCTACGAGCAGTACTTC
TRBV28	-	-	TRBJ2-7	CASSLGISSYNEQYF	TGTGCCAGCAGTTTAGGAATTAGCTCCTACAATGAGCAGTACTTC
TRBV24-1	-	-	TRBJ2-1	CATSDPGRDNEQFF	TGTGCCACCAGTGATCCGGGGCGAGACAATGAGCAGTTCTTC
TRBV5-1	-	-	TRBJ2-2	CASSFGARSGELFF	TGCGCCAGCAGCTTCGGGGCGCGGAGCGGGGAGCTGTTTTTT
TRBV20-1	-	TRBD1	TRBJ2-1	CSARVDRESSEQFF	TGCAGTGCTAGGGTGGACAGGGAGTCAAGTGAGCAGTTCTTC
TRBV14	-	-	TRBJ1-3	CASSQRLGSGNTIYF	TGTGCCAGCAGCCAAAGACTTGGATCTGGAAACACCATATATTTT
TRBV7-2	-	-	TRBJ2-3	CASSREPRYTDTQYF	TGTGCCAGCAGCCGAGAGCCAAGATACACAGATACGCAGTATTTT
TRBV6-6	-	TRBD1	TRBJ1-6	CASSYSGRGDSPLHF	TGTGCCAGCAGTTACTCTGGCAGGGGGGATTCACCCCTCCACTTT
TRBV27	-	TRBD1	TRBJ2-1	CASSFEGQGILNEQFF	TGTGCCAGCAGTTTTGAGGGACAGGGTATCCTCAATGAGCAGTTCTTC
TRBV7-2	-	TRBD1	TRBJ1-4	CASSSPGQVEKLFF	TGTGCCAGCAGCTCCCCTGGACAGGTTGAAAAACTGTTTTTT
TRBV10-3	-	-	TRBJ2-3	CAISLEGDTQYF	TGTGCCATCAGCCTAGAGGGCGATACGCAGTATTTT
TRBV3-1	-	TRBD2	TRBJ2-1	CASSQVRLAAEQFF	TGTGCCAGCAGCCAAGTAAGGCTAGCGGCTGAGCAGTTCTTC
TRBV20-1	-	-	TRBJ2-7	CSTKREISYEQYF	TGCAGTACTAAACGGGAGATCTCCTACGAGCAGTACTTC
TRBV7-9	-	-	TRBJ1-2	CASSLIPRQGYTF	TGTGCCAGCAGCTTAATTCCCAGGCAGGGCTACACCTTC
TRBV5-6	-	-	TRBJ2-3	CASSWAGRSTDTQYF	TGTGCCAGCAGCTGGGCGGGAAGATCCACAGATACGCAGTATTTT
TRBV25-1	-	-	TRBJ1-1	CASTRGFMNTEAFF	TGTGCCAGCACCCGTGGCTTTATGAACACTGAAGCTTTCTTT
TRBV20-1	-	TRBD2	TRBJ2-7	CSASLPGLSSYEQYF	TGCAGTGCTAGCTTACCGGGACTAAGCTCCTACGAGCAGTACTTC
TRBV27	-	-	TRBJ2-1	CASSLGLPSYNEQFF	TGTGCCAGCAGTTTAGGCCTTCCCTCCTACAATGAGCAGTTCTTC
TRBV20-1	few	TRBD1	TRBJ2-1	CSAKDQGAGSYNEQFF	TGCAGTGCTAAAGATCAGGGGGCGGGATCCTACAATGAGCAGTTCTTC
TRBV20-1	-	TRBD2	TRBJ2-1	CSASRLAVANEQFF	TGCAGTGCTAGTCGACTAGCTGTGGCGAATGAGCAGTTCTTC
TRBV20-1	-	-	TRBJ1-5	CSARAGSNQPQHF	TGCAGTGCTAGAGCCGGCAGCAATCAGCCCCAGCATTTT
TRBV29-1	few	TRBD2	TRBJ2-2	CSVDGGRAGELFF	TGCAGCGTTGATGGCGGGAGGGCCGGGGAGCTGTTTTTT
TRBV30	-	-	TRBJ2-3	CAWSVGGHRLTDTQYF	TGTGCCTGGAGTGTAGGAGGACACCGGTTGACAGATACGCAGTATTTT
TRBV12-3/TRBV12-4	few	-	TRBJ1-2	CASSLGILNYGYTF	TGTGCCAGCAGCCTAGGGATTCTAAACTATGGCTACACCTTC
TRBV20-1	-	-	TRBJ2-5	CSARGSEETQYF	TGCAGTGCTAGGGGTAGCGAGGAGACCCAGTACTTC
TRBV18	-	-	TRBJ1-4	CASSVQSAGLEGKLFF	TGTGCCAGCTCCGTTCAATCAGCGGGTCTAGAGGGGAAACTGTTTTTT
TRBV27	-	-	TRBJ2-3	CASQELVGTDTQYF	TGTGCCAGCCAGGAGCTGGTAGGCACAGATACGCAGTATTTT
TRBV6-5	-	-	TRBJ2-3	CASSQGPGLPDTQYF	TGTGCCAGCAGTCAGGGGCCGGGTCTCCCGGATACGCAGTATTTT
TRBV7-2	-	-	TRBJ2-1	CASSLKSVSYNEQFF	TGTGCCAGCAGCTTAAAGTCTGTCTCCTACAATGAGCAGTTCTTC
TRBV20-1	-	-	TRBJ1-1	CSAPRGGNTEAFF	TGCAGTGCTCCCAGGGGAGGGAACACTGAAGCTTTCTTT
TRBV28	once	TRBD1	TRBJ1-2	CASRTGQGVDGYTF	TGTGCCAGCAGAACCGGACAGGGAGTAGATGGTTACACCTTC
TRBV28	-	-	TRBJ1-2	CASKVQGANYGYTF	TGTGCCAGCAAGGTACAGGGAGCTAACTATGGCTACACCTTC
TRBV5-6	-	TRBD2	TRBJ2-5	CASMPGLAFETQYF	TGTGCCAGCATGCCGGGACTAGCGTTCGAGACCCAGTACTTC
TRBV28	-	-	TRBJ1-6	CASRPGRRSPLHF	TGTGCCAGCAGACCCGGGAGAAGGTCACCCCTCCACTTT
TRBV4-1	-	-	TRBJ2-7	CASSLERQATYEQYF	TGCGCCAGCAGCCTCGAACGACAGGCCACCTACGAGCAGTACTTC